Below, 16 T cell receptor beta chains from the same sample are listed, as sequenced in a study of cytomegalovirus exposure and HLA in healthy donors. 13 Jbeta primers and 60 Vbeta primers were used for the PCR. Here immunoSEQ multiplex PCR was the method, and the copy in TCRdb shows in-frame clones only, minus some. This table has about 160,000 clones, around 84% appearing once. The sample comprised PBMCs. The receptor source for this set is a man aged 18 to 30 in good health and CMV-seronegative.

The V gene is TRBV5-6, the J gene TRBJ2-7; 9 bases align to TRBD1. The CDR3 is made up of 15 amino acids. V lost 4 bases, J lost 4 bases, and 9 bases stayed unmatched. Germline V gene sequence: CDR1 SGHDT, CDR2 YYEEEE. In DNA, the CDR3 is TGTGCCAGCAGCCCTACCGGGACAGGGACATACGAGCAGTACTTC. Translated: CASSPTGTGTYEQYF.

This sequence joins TRBV27 and TRBJ2-1; TRBD2 aligns across 9 bases. With V trimmed by 3 bases and J by 6 bases, 3 bases remained unmatched. The CDR3 length is 14 residues. Germline V gives CDR1 MNHEY, CDR2 SMNVEV (reference sequence). The CDR3 DNA reads TGTGCCAGCAGTTTCGGCGGGGGGGCCAATGAGCAGTTCTTC. Its translation is CASSFGGGANEQFF.

This clone was counted between two and nine times. V is TRBV27 and J is TRBJ2-7, with a possible D match to TRBD1 (6 bases). The CDR3 covers 13 residues. V lost 3 bases and J lost 4, with 10 bases in between. Germline V gives CDR1 MNHEY, CDR2 SMNVEV (reference sequence). The CDR3 spells CASSFGGRYEQYF. The CDR3 DNA is TGTGCCAGCAGTTTTGGGGGCCGGTACGAGCAGTACTTC.

The rearrangement uses TRBV6-5 and TRBJ1-4, with TRBD1 as a possible D gene (6 bases). Germline V gene data show CDR1 as MNHEY and CDR2 as SVGAGI. The V and J ends lost 6 bases and 8 bases respectively, with 16 bases between them. This CDR3 has 14 amino acids. The CDR3 is CASSDTGGREKLFF. DNA for the CDR3: TGTGCCAGCAGCGATACGGGGGGGCGGGAAAAACTGTTTTTT.

In the case of this clone: This CDR3 is also generated by other DNA sequences in the sample. The chain carries TRBV5-4 and TRBJ2-7, with 9 bases matching TRBD1. The length of the CDR3 is 13 residues. V shed 0 bases, J shed 6 bases, and the junction held 1 base outside the gene matches. Germline V lookup: CDR1 SGHNT, CDR2 YYREEE (reference sequence). DNA of the CDR3: TGTGCCAGCAGCTTGGGGGACAGGGTCGAGCAGTACTTC. Amino acids: CASSLGDRVEQYF.

The V gene is TRBV7-2, the J gene TRBJ2-7; 7 bases match TRBD2. Germline V lookup: CDR1 SGHTA, CDR2 FQGNSA. The CDR3 contains 13 residues. The V segment lost 1 base and the J segment 4 bases; nucleotides outside the gene matches: 1. As DNA, the CDR3 is TGTGCCAGCAGCTTAGGGCGGGGGTACGAGCAGTACTTC. Protein sequence: CASSLGRGYEQYF.

The chain carries TRBV7-3 and TRBJ2-1; tentatively, D is TRBD1 (5 bases). Germline values: CDR1 SGHTA, CDR2 FQGTGA. V was trimmed by 2 bases and J by 15 bases, leaving 14 bases between them. The CDR3 contains 12 residues. Here the CDR3 reads CASSLYDSQPFF. For the CDR3, the DNA is TGTGCCAGCAGCTTATATGACAGCCAGCCGTTCTTC.

This clone has just a few counts. The chain couples TRBV29-1 to TRBJ2-1; a possible D gene is TRBD2 (5 bases). Trimming left V 5 bases short and J 8 bases short, with 16 bases between. CDR1 is SQVTM, CDR2 ANQGSEA, per germline. There are 13 residues in the CDR3. CDR3 protein: CSVPSGLAHEQFF. In DNA form, the CDR3 reads TGCAGCGTTCCGTCTGGGCTAGCCCATGAGCAGTTCTTC.

This clone was detected once. The rearrangement joins TRBV6-5 to TRBJ1-2; D call uncertain. V was trimmed by 5 bases and J by 8 bases, leaving 21 bases between them. Germline V gives CDR1 MNHEY, CDR2 SVGAGI. The CDR3 spans 15 residues. Here the CDR3 reads CASSPTGVSVQGYTF. The CDR3 DNA is TGTGCCAGCAGTCCCACCGGGGTTTCAGTACAAGGCTACACCTTC.

This rearrangement joins TRBV5-4 to TRBJ1-2; tentatively, D is TRBD1 (6 bases). The CDR3 is 15 residues long. CDR1 is SGHNT, CDR2 YYREEE, per germline (reference sequence). V was pared by 4 bases and J by 8 bases, with 21 bases between. In DNA form, the CDR3 reads TGTGCCAGCAGCCTACAGGACGGGGGGCCTTGGGGCTACACCTTC. It encodes CASSLQDGGPWGYTF. Combining the CDR3 with reference TRBV5-4 and TRBJ1-2 gives the whole variable domain ETGVTQSPTHLIKTRGQQVTLRCSSQSGHNTVSWYQQALGQGPQFIFQYYREEENGRGNFPPRFSGLQFPNYSSELNVNALELDDSALYLCASSLQDGGPWGYTFGSGTRLTVV.

The V call is TRBV19, the J call TRBJ2-7; D perhaps matches TRBD2 (5 bases). The V gene lost 8 bases and the J gene lost 2 bases, with 13 bases spanning the gap. Germline-derived CDR1 and CDR2 are LNHDA and SQIVND (reference sequence). CDR3 length: 13 amino acids. The CDR3 loop is CASGSKRTYEQYF. The CDR3 coding sequence is TGTGCCAGTGGGAGTAAGAGGACCTACGAGCAGTACTTC.

The chain recombines TRBV6-1 with TRBJ1-2; TRBD1 aligns across 11 bases. The V gene's germline CDR1 is MNHNS and CDR2 SASEGT. This CDR3 spans 13 amino acids. V shed 7 bases and J 7 bases; nucleotides not matched to a gene: 5. The CDR3 loop reads CASNGQGAAGYTF. The CDR3 DNA follows: TGTGCCAGCAACGGACAGGGGGCCGCTGGCTACACCTTC.

V and J are TRBV5-1 and TRBJ2-3, with D tentatively TRBD2 (5 bases). This CDR3 contains 15 residues. V was pared by 4 bases and J by 3 bases, with 15 bases between. The germline V gene encodes CDR1 SGHRS and CDR2 YFSETQ. The CDR3 DNA sequence: TGCGCCAGCAGCGTGGGGAACGAGGGAACAGATACGCAGTATTTT. It translates to CASSVGNEGTDTQYF.

The genes are TRBV29-1 and TRBJ2-4, with D possibly TRBD1 on 6 matching bases. The ends were cut back, 6 bases at V and 5 bases at J, with 14 bases in the middle. This CDR3 region has 13 residues. The germline gives CDR1 SQVTM, CDR2 ANQGSEA. Here the CDR3 DNA reads TGCAGCGTATATCCGCGACAGGAAAACATTCAGTACTTC. Translation gives CSVYPRQENIQYF.

This clone was detected once. The gene calls are TRBV27 and TRBJ2-1; possibly TRBD2 for D (6 bases). Trimming left V 0 bases short and J 3 bases short, with 15 bases between. CDR1 MNHEY and CDR2 SMNVEV come from the germline V gene (reference sequence). This CDR3 contains 17 residues. This chain's CDR3 is CASSLSSYGSGYNEQFF. CDR3 in DNA: TGTGCCAGCAGTTTATCGTCGTACGGGAGCGGCTACAATGAGCAGTTCTTC.

This clone appeared once. V usage is TRBV5-1 and J usage is TRBJ2-3, with a weak D call TRBD1 (6 bases). The germline CDR1 and CDR2 sequences are SGHRS and YFSETQ. The CDR3 spans 14 residues. V lost 3 bases, J lost 4 bases, and 12 bases lay in between. This chain's CDR3 is CASSSRGSSDTQYF. Written as DNA, the CDR3 is TGCGCCAGCAGCTCCAGGGGTTCATCAGATACGCAGTATTTT.